Each of the 14 T cell receptor beta chains below was sequenced from the same sample in a study of TET2 disruption in CD19-targeted CAR T cells. Their cognate antigens are unknown. Profiled with immunoSEQ multiplex PCR; TCRdb holds only in-frame clones, not every one. The sample has 20,000 to 30,000 clones. The treatment was: autologous CTL019 cells: CD19 CAR with 4-1BB and CD3 zeta domains. The sequences come from CD8- CAR+ T cells sorted from cultured blood T cells, collected for CD19 CAR T cell therapy. Subset noted: CD8-negative CAR-positive T cells from the infusion product. The receptors were gathered from a man between 65 and 85 years old with chronic lymphocytic leukemia.

With regard to this clone: The read terminates 3 residues ahead of where the CDR3 ends, so the germline J gene completes it. The rearrangement uses TRBV7-8 and TRBJ1-2; D unresolved. Germline CDR1 is SGHVS and CDR2 is FQNEAQ. CDR3 length equals 12 residues. The CDR3 sequence: CASSMTRNDYTF. The sequenced CDR3 bases are TGTGCCAGCAGCATGACTCGCAATGAC.

This clone is identified as medium-sized from frequency. The CDR3 end lies 3 residues beyond the end of the read and is filled in from the germline J gene. This chain uses TRBV18 with TRBJ2-3; the D gene is possibly TRBD1 (6 bases). Germline-derived CDR1 and CDR2 are KGHSH and LQKENI. This CDR3 has 17 residues. The germline V and J ends were trimmed by 1 base and 6 bases, with 20 bases remaining between them. CDR3 bases read: TGTGCCAGCTCACCACAGGTCGGCAGGGGAGAGTCGGATACG. As protein: CASSPQVGRGESDT. From start to end, the CDR3 is CASSPQVGRGESDTQYF.

As for this clone: The CDR3 end falls 3 residues outside the read, so it is completed with the germline J gene. The chain combines TRBV11-2 with TRBJ2-4; 9 nucleotides line up with TRBD1. CDR1 SGHAT and CDR2 FQNNGV come from the germline V gene. This CDR3 contains 15 residues. The CDR3 sequence: CASSLQGTGTNGQYF. The part of the CDR3 DNA that was read is TGTGCCAGCAGCCTCCAAGGGACAGGGACTAATGGT.

Concerning this clone: The observed sequence ends 3 residues before the CDR3 terminus, with the missing tail filled in from the germline J gene. The chain links TRBV14 to TRBJ1-1, with 11 positions matching TRBD1. From germline, CDR1 is SGHDN and CDR2 FVKESK. V was clipped by 4 bases and J by 4 bases; unmatched bases: 5. This CDR3 comprises 15 residues. The CDR3: CASSPGTGGLTEAFF. The CDR3 bases that were read are TGTGCCAGCAGCCCAGGGACAGGGGGTCTCACTGAA.

Concerning this clone itself: The CDR3 is cut off 3 residues early in the read; its end comes from the germline J gene. The identical CDR3 is also encoded by other nucleotide sequences in the sample. The chain carries TRBV10-3 and TRBJ1-3; possible D gene TRBD1, 6 bases. The ends were cut back, 2 bases at V and 0 bases at J, with 8 bases in the middle. This CDR3 spans 15 amino acids. Germline V gene data show CDR1 as ENHRY and CDR2 as SYGVKD. CDR3 bases read: TGTGCCATCAGTGAGGGGACACACTCTGGAAACACC. It is translated as CAISEGTHSGNT. The full CDR3 protein reads CAISEGTHSGNTIYF.

As concerns this clone: Sequencing ends 3 residues short of the CDR3 end; the germline J gene provides the rest. The identical CDR3 is also encoded by other nucleotide sequences in the sample. The rearrangement uses TRBV4-1 and TRBJ1-3; D is possibly TRBD1 (5 bases). Germline values: CDR1 MGHRA, CDR2 YSYEKL. Trimming cost V 4 bases and J 2 bases, with 12 bases left between them. This CDR3 region has 15 residues. This CDR3 is CASSREGGAGNTIYF. The CDR3 DNA, read in part, is TGCGCCAGCAGCCGGGAAGGAGGGGCTGGAAACACC.

As regards this clone: The read ends 3 residues before the CDR3 terminus; that terminus is restored from the germline J gene. The V call is TRBV7-9, the J call TRBJ2-1, with D perhaps TRBD1 (5 bases). Per germline, CDR1 SEHNR and CDR2 FQNEAQ (reference sequence). With 3 bases removed from V and 8 bases from J, the gap between germline ends came to 14 bases. The CDR3 contains 14 residues. The DNA read from the CDR3 is TGTGCCAGCAGCTTTTTTGGGCAGGGTGATGAG. Protein: CASSFFGQGDE. The full CDR3 protein is CASSFFGQGDEQFF.

On this clone: The CDR3 extends 3 residues past the end of the read, so its final part is completed from the germline J gene. The V and J genes are TRBV5-6 and TRBJ1-4; tentatively, D is TRBD1 (5 bases). Germline V gene sequence: CDR1 SGHDT, CDR2 YYEEEE. This CDR3 has 15 residues. V shed 1 base and J shed 4 bases, with 11 bases lying between them. The covered CDR3 bases are TGTGCCAGCAGCTTGTCCGGGGGGGATAATGAAAAA. Translated: CASSLSGGDNEK. The CDR3 as a whole reads CASSLSGGDNEKLFF.

Of note for this clone: The CDR3 end is not reached by the read, which stops 3 residues before it; the germline J gene fills it in. This chain connects TRBV5-6 to TRBJ2-4; maybe TRBD1 (6 bases). Germline loops: CDR1 SGHDT, CDR2 YYEEEE. This CDR3 spans 14 amino acids. CDR3 DNA (partial): TGTGCCAGCAGCTTCCAGGGGTTTGGCGATGGT. Protein product: CASSFQGFGDG. The whole CDR3 region reads CASSFQGFGDGQYF.

Notes on this clone: The read comes to an end 3 residues before the CDR3 does, leaving the germline J gene to fill in the end. This chain links TRBV7-9 with TRBJ1-1, with D possibly matching TRBD1 (6 bases). V was shortened by 5 bases and J by 6 bases, with 16 bases between the two germline ends. The CDR3 is 14 residues long. CDR1 is SEHNR and CDR2 is FQNEAQ in the germline V gene (reference sequence). The part of the CDR3 DNA that was read is TGTGCCAGCAGCCAACTGGGGGCGCCGGCTGAA. This encodes CASSQLGAPAE. The whole CDR3 sequence is CASSQLGAPAEAFF.

Of note for this clone: The CDR3 end lies 3 residues beyond the end of the read and is filled in from the germline J gene. This sample includes further DNA sequences coding for the same CDR3. The genes are TRBV20-1 and TRBJ1-3; D might be TRBD1 (6 bases). The V end lost 3 bases, the J end lost 2 bases, and 8 bases lay between the germline ends. This CDR3 is 13 amino acids long. Germline CDR1 reads DFQATT; CDR2 reads SNEGSKA (reference sequence). The CDR3 DNA, read in part, is TGCAGTGCTAGCCGGACAGCTGGAAACACC. Protein product: CSASRTAGNT. The CDR3 in its entirety is CSASRTAGNTIYF.

Comments on this clone: Read coverage stops 3 residues before the CDR3 terminus; the germline J gene supplies the remainder. The chain recombines TRBV27 with TRBJ1-6; D is possibly TRBD1 (6 bases). Germline loops: CDR1 MNHEY, CDR2 SMNVEV (reference sequence). CDR3 length equals 14 residues. Trimming cost V 6 bases and J 8 bases, with 14 bases left between them. The covered CDR3 bases are TGTGCCAGCAGCCGGGACATGAGGGATTCACCC. This sequence encodes CASSRDMRDSP. The full CDR3 protein reads CASSRDMRDSPLHF.

On this clone itself: The read terminates 3 residues ahead of where the CDR3 ends, so the germline J gene completes it. The V gene is TRBV18, the J gene TRBJ2-4; D might be TRBD2 (6 bases). Germline assignment: CDR1 KGHSH and CDR2 LQKENI. The CDR3 spans 14 residues. The DNA read from the CDR3 is TGTGCCAGCTCACTTACGGGGGATAATCAGCCT. Encoded protein: CASSLTGDNQP. From start to end, the CDR3 is CASSLTGDNQPQYF. The complete variable domain, with remaining parts taken from reference TRBV18 and TRBJ2-4, reads NAGVMQNPRHLVRRRGQEARLRCSPMKGHSHVYWYRQLPEEGLKFMVYLQKENIIDESGMPKERFSAEFPKEGPSILRIQQVVRGDSAAYFCASSLTGDNQPQYFGAGTRLSVL.

Points on this clone: The DNA ends 3 residues before the CDR3 does, and the rest of the CDR3 is filled in from the germline J gene. The V call is TRBV5-4, the J call TRBJ2-2; TRBD1 might be the D (6 bases). This CDR3 has 14 amino acids. Germline CDR1 and CDR2: SGHNT and YYREEE (reference sequence). The CDR3 loop is CASSLGTLNEKLFF. The CDR3 DNA, read in part, is TGTGCCAGCAGTCTTGGGACACTCAATGAAAAG. The full variable domain, completed using reference TRBV5-4 and TRBJ2-2, is ETGVTQSPTHLIKTRGQQVTLRCSSQSGHNTVSWYQQALGQGPQFIFQYYREEENGRGNFPPRFSGLQFPNYSSELNVNALELDDSALYLCASSLGTLNEKLFFGEGSRLTVL.